The 2 T cell receptor beta chains below come from one sample, sequenced in a study of human T cells and chemical hapten exposure. Using its own MiXCR run on the RACE reads, TCRdb lists one record per CDR3 protein. The data show about 120,000 distinct CDR3 sequences, around 10% seen once. The time point was: patch test 1, 2 weeks after DPC sensitization. The treatment here: therapeutic diphenylcyclopropenone sensitization with weekly scalp DPC. The starting material was whole blood, obtained in connection with sensitization to the hapten diphenylcyclopropenone (DPC). The receptor set was obtained from a woman between 45 and 65 years old with alopecia areata. Some clones in this sample may be carry-over from other donors' samples.

This clonotype came up many times. The chain recombines TRBV11-2 with TRBJ2-5; tentative D call: TRBD1 (6 bases). V lost 4 bases to trimming and J lost 5 bases, with 11 bases between them. This CDR3 has 13 residues. The V gene's germline CDR1 is SGHAT and CDR2 FQNNGV. This CDR3 reads CASSSGAGETQYF. The CDR3 DNA reads TGTGCCAGCAGCTCAGGGGCGGGCGAGACCCAGTACTTC.

The rearrangement joins TRBV11-2 to TRBJ1-1; unclear D gene. This CDR3 has 13 amino acids. V was shortened by 5 bases and J by 5 bases, with 12 bases between the two germline ends. CDR1 is SGHAT, CDR2 FQNNGV, per germline. Here the CDR3 reads CASSQVRSTEAFF. DNA for the CDR3: TGTGCCAGCAGCCAAGTAAGGTCGACTGAAGCTTTCTTT.